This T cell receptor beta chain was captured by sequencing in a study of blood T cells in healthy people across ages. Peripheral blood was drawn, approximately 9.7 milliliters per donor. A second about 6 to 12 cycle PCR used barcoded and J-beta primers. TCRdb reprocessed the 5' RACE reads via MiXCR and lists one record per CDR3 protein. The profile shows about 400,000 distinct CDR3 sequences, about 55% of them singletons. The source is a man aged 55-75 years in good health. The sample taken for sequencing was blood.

The CDR3 coding sequence is TGTGCCAGCAGTCGCCCGGGACGAGCGGGGGTTGGTACGCAGTATTTT. Translated: CASSRPGRAGVGTQYF. V gene TRBV12-3 or TRBV12-4 combines with J gene TRBJ2-3, with 8 bases identical to TRBD2. V shed 5 bases, J shed 8 bases, and the junction held 15 bases outside the gene matches. The CDR3 length is 16 residues.